This is a list of T cell receptor beta chains from one sample in a study of T cells in Graves' hyperthyroidism and ophthalmopathy. TCRdb re-called the multiplex PCR reads through MiXCR, storing one row per CDR3 protein. Among about 410,000 distinct CDR3 sequences listed, under 15% were seen once. The specimen was blood. Receptors were obtained from a young man with Graves' ophthalmopathy. Each CDR3 is given with its conserved first and last residue.

v_gene: TRBV14
j_gene: TRBJ1-2
CDR3aa: CASSQDRGNPIYGYTF

v_gene: TRBV4-2
j_gene: TRBJ2-1
CDR3aa: CASSHGVGNEQFF

v_gene: TRBV5-6
j_gene: TRBJ1-4
CDR3aa: CASIQGAHNEKLFF

v_gene: TRBV12-3/TRBV12-4
j_gene: TRBJ1-5
CDR3aa: CASSRTGKGNQPQHF

v_gene: TRBV5-1
j_gene: TRBJ1-1
CDR3aa: CASSLEAGVMLNTEAFF

v_gene: TRBV10-2
j_gene: TRBJ2-3
CDR3aa: CASSEAQLKTDTQYF

v_gene: TRBV5-1
j_gene: TRBJ2-7
CDR3aa: CASSLPGQAIYEQYF

v_gene: TRBV24-1
j_gene: TRBJ2-5
CDR3aa: CATSDLGQAGETQYF

v_gene: TRBV18
j_gene: TRBJ2-1
CDR3aa: CASSPAGQGLNEQFF

v_gene: TRBV11-3
j_gene: TRBJ1-1
CDR3aa: CASSFRVDNTEAFF

v_gene: TRBV6-1
j_gene: TRBJ2-7
CDR3aa: CASSAGTVAHEQYF